What follows describes a single TCR beta chain. The sample belongs to a study of cytomegalovirus exposure and HLA in healthy donors. Germline CDR1 is LNHNV and CDR2 is YYDKDF (reference sequence). This CDR3 has 16 amino acids. The V segment lost 3 bases and the J segment 5 bases; nucleotides outside the gene matches: 4. Method: immunoSEQ multiplex PCR; TCRdb's copy keeps in-frame clones and lacks some. Of roughly 200,000 clones listed, around nine tenths were seen once; the top ten hold roughly 6.6%. The receptor comes from a man aged 30-40 years in good health and CMV-seropositive. Sequenced: PBMCs. V usage is TRBV15 and J usage is TRBJ2-1; TRBD2 aligns across 13 bases. The CDR3 DNA sequence: TGTGCCACCAGCAGCTTAACTAGCGGGAGGGACAATGAGCAGTTCTTC. Residues: CATSSLTSGRDNEQFF.